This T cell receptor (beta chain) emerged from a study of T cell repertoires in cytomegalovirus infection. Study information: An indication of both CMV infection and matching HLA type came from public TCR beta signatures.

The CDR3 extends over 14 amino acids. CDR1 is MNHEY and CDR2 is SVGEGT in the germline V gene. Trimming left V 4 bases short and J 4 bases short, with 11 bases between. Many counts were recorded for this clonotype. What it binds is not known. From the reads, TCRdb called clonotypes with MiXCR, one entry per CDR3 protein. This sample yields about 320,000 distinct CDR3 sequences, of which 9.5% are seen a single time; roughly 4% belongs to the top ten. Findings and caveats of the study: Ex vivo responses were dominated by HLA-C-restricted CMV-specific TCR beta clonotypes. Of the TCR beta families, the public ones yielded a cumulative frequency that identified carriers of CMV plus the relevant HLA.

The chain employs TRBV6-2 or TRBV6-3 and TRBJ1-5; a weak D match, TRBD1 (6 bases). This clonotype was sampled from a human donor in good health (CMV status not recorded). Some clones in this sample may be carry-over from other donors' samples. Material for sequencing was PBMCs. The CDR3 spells CASSFPGQNQPQHF. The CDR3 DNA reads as TGTGCCAGCAGTTTCCCGGGACAAAATCAGCCCCAGCATTTT.